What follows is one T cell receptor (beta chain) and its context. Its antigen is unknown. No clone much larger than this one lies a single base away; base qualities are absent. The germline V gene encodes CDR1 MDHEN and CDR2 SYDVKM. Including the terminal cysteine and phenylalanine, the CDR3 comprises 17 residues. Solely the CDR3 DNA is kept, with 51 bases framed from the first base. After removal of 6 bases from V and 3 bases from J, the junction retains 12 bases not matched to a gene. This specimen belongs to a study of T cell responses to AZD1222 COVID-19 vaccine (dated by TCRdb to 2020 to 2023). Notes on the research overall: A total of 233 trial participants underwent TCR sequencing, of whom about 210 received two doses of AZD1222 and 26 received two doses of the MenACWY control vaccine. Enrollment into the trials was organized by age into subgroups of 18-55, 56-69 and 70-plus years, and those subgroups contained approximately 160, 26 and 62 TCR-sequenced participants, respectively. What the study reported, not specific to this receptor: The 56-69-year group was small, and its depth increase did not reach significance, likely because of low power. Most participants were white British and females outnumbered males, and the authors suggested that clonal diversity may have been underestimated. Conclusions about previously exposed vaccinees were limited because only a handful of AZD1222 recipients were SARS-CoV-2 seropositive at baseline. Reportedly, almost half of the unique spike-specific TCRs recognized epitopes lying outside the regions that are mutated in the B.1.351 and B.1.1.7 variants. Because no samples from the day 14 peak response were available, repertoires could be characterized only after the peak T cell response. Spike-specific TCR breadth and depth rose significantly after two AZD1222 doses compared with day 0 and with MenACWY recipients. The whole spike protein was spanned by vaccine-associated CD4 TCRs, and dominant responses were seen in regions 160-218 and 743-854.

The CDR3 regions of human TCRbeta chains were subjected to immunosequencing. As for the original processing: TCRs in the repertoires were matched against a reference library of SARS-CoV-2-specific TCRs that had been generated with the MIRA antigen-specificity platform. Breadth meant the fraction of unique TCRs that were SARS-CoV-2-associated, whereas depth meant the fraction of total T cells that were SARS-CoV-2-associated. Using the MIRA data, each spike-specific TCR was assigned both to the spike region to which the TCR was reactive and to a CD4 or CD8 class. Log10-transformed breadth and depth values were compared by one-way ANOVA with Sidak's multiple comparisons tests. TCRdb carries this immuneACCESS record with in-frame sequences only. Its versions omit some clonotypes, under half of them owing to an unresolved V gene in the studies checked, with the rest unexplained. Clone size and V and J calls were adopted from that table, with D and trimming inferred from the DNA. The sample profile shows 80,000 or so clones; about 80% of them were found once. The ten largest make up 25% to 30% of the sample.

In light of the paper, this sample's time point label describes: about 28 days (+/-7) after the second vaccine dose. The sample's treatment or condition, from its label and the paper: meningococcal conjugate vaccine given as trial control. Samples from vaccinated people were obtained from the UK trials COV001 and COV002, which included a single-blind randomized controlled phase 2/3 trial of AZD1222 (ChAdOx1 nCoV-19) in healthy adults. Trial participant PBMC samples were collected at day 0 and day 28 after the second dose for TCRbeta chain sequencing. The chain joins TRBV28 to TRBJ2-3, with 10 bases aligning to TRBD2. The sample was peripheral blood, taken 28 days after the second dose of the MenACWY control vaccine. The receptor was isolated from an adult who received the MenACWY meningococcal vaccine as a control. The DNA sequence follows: TGTGCCAGCAGCCTCTCCTCTAGCGGGAGAGTAACAGATACGCAGTATTTT. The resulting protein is CASSLSSSGRVTDTQYF.